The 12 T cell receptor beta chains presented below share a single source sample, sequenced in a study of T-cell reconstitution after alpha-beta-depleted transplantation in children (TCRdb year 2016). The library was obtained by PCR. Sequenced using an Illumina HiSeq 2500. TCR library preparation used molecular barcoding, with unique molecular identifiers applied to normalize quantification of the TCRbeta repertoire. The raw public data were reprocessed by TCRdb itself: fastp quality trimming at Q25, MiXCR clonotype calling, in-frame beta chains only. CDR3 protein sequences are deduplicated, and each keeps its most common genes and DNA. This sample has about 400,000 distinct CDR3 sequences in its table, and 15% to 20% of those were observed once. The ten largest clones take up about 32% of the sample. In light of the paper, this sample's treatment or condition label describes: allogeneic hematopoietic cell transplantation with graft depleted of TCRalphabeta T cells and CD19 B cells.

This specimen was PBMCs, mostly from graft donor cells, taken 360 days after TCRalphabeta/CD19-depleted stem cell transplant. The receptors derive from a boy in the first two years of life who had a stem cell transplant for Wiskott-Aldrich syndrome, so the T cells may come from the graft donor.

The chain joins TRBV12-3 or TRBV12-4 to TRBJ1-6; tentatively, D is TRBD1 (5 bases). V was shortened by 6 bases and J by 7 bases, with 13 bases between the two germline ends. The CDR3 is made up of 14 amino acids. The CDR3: CASSPLGQNSPLHF. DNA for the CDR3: TGTGCCAGCAGCCCCCTCGGACAAAATTCACCCCTCCACTTT.

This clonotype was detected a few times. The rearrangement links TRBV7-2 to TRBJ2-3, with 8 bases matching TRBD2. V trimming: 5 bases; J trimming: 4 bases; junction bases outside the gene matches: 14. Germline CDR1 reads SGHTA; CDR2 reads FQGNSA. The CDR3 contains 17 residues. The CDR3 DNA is TGTGCCAGCAGCCATAAATGGCCGGGAGGGCCGCCAGATACGCAGTATTTT. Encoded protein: CASSHKWPGGPPDTQYF.

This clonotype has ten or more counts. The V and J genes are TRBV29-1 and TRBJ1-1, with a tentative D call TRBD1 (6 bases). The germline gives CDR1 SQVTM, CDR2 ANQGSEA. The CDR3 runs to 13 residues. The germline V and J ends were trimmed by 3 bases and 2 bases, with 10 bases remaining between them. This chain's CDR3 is CSVEGRGNTEAFF. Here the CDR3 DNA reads TGCAGCGTTGAGGGCAGGGGAAACACTGAAGCTTTCTTT.

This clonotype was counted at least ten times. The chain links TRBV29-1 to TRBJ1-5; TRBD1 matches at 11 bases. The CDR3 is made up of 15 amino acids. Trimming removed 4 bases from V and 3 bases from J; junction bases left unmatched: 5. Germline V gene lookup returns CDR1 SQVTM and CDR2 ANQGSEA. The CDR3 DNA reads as TGCAGCGTTGTCGGGGGACAGGGGGACAATCAGCCCCAGCATTTT. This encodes CSVVGGQGDNQPQHF.

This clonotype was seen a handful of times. CDR3 residues: CASRTATNYGYTF. As DNA, the CDR3 is TGTGCCAGTCGGACCGCAACCAACTATGGCTACACCTTC. J is TRBJ1-2 and V is TRBV6-6; D uncertain. There are 13 residues in the CDR3. The ends were cut back, 9 bases at V and 2 bases at J, with 13 bases in the middle. From germline, CDR1 is MNHNY and CDR2 SVGAGI (reference sequence).

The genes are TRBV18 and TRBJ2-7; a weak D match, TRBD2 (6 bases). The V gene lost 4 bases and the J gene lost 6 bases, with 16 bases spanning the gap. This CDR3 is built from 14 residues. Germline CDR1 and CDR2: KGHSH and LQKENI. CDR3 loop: CASSRTGQGGEQYF. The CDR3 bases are TGTGCCAGCTCACGAACCGGTCAGGGAGGCGAGCAGTACTTC.

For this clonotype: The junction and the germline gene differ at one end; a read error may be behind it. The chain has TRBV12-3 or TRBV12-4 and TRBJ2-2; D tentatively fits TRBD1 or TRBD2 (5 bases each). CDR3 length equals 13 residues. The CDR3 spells CASSLLGTAELFF. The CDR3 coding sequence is TGTGCCAGCAGTTTACTAGGGACCGCGGAGCTGTTTTTT.

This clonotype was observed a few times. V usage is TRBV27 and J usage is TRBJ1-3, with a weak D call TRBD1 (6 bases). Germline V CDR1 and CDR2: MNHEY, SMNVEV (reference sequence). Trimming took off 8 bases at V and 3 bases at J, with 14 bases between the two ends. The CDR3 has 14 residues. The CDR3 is CASGPQGFGNTIYF. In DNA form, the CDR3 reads TGTGCCAGCGGACCACAGGGTTTTGGAAACACCATATATTTT.

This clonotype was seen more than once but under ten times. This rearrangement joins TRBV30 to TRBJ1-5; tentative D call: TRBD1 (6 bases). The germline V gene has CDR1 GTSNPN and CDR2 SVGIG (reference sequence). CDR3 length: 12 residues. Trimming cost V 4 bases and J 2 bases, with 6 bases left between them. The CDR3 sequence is CAWTGGNQPQHF. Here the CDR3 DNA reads TGTGCCTGGACAGGGGGCAATCAGCCCCAGCATTTT. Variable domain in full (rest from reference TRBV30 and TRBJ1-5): SQTIHQWPATLVQPVGSPLSLECTVEGTSNPNLYWYRQAAGRGLQLLFYSVGIGQISSEVPQNLSASRPQDRQFILSSKKLLLSDSGFYLCAWTGGNQPQHFGDGTRLSIL.

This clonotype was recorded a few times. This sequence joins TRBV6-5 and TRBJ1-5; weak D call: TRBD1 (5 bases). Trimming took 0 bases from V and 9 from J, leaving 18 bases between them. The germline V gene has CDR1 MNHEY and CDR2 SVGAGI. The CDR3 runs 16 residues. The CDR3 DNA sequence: TGTGCCAGCAGTTACTCGAAGGAACGGGGGGATCTGCCCCAGCATTTT. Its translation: CASSYSKERGDLPQHF.

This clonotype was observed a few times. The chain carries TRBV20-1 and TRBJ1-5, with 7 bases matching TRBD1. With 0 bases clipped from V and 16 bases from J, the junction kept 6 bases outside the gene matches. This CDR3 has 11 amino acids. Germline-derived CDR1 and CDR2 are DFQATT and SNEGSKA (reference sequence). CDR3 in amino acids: CSARDSGTEHF. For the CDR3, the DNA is TGCAGTGCTAGAGATAGCGGGACAGAACATTTT.

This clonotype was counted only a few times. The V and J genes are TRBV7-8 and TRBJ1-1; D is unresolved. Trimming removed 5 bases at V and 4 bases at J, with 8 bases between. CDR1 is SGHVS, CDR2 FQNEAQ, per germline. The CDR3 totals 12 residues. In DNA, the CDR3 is TGTGCCAGCAGCCTGCTACGCACTGAAGCTTTCTTT. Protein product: CASSLLRTEAFF.